This record looks at one T cell receptor beta chain sequence and its context. Method: immunoSEQ multiplex PCR; TCRdb's copy keeps in-frame clones and lacks some. The sample consists of about 320,000 clones, approximately 88% of them appearing once. These data come from a study of blood T cell repertoires in COVID-19. The overall study: Samples of COVID-19 (acute and convalescent) were obtained from the United States, Italy and Spain.

Cohort allocation depended upon clinical history that participants reported. Among Cohort 3 donors, those recovered had two negative PCRs, clearance, or symptom resolution. The V gene lost 1 base and the J gene lost 1 base, with 7 bases spanning the gap. This CDR3 is built from 14 residues. Germline V CDR1 and CDR2: SGHDN, FVKESK. This rearrangement joins TRBV14 to TRBJ1-1; D unclear. The clonotype comes from a man aged 55 to 70 who had recovered from COVID-19. Sequences were obtained from PBMCs or T cells enriched from blood (not recorded which). In DNA, the CDR3 is TGTGCCAGCAGCCAAGTAAGACAGAACACTGAAGCTTTCTTT. Translation gives CASSQVRQNTEAFF. Complete variable domain (other parts from reference TRBV14 and TRBJ1-1): EAGVTQFPSHSVIEKGQTVTLRCDPISGHDNLYWYRRVMGKEIKFLLHFVKESKQDESGMPNNRFLAERTGGTYSTLKVQPAELEDSGVYFCASSQVRQNTEAFFGQGTRLTVV.